This TCR beta chain was found in a study of T cells after yellow fever vaccination. In its sample, this clonotype was seen many times. TCRdb recomputed calls from the 5' RACE reads with MiXCR, one row per CDR3 protein. This sample has tens of thousands of distinct CDR3 sequences, with 6.5% to 8% found just once. Trimming took 1 base from V and 2 from J; bases not matched to a gene: 3. CDR3 length: 15 amino acids. This clonotype was obtained from a man in his thirties or forties who received the YFV17D yellow fever vaccine. The rearrangement joins TRBV12-3 or TRBV12-4 to TRBJ2-3; TRBD1 agrees at 7 bases. Sequenced material: CD8+ T cells sorted from PBMCs, taken 15 days after the yellow fever booster vaccination. In DNA, the CDR3 is TGTGCCAGCAGTTTAGTTGGGACAGACACAGATACGCAGTATTTT. Translated: CASSLVGTDTDTQYF.